This T cell receptor beta chain is drawn from a study of blood T cell repertoires in COVID-19. For the study at large: Samples representing acute and convalescent COVID-19 were sourced from the United States, Italy and Spain. Sources were T cells, B-cell-depleted T cells, or PBMCs; the material itself was cDNA or gDNA.

As handled by the study authors: Researchers report that nucleated cell counts were estimated from reference gene primer amplification. Sequencing used immunoSEQ multiplex PCR; TCRdb keeps in-frame clones, though not all of them. That table supplies the V and J calls and clone size; D and trimming were determined from the DNA. The table has tens of thousands of clones, 88% seen once. The CDR3 is 17 amino acids. The germline gives CDR1 SEHNR, CDR2 FQNEAQ (reference sequence). Trimming stripped 5 bases from V and 0 bases from J, with 20 bases between. This receptor was obtained from a man between 65 and 85 years old with acute or convalescent COVID-19. Material: peripheral blood. The chain links TRBV7-9 to TRBJ2-7; D remains unclear. The chain's CDR3 is CASSPLTPKASSYEQYF. The CDR3 region has the DNA TGTGCCAGCAGCCCTCTCACCCCGAAAGCTTCCTCCTACGAGCAGTACTTC.